This T cell receptor beta chain was observed in a study of regulatory T cells in long-lasting Graves disease. Study-wide results and limits: Lower TCR diversity was seen in persistent Graves' patients than in newly diagnosed ones.

This clonotype was recorded many times. The target antigen is unknown. Assembly of TCR beta libraries relied on iRepertoire HTBI primers together with Arm-PCR of CDR3 regions. TCRdb passed the multiplex PCR reads through MiXCR, listing each CDR3 protein once. The profile shows fewer than 650,000 distinct CDR3 sequences, around 15% of them singletons. Described time point: newly diagnosed GD, antithyroid drugs for less than 3 months. With RNA extracted from PBMCs as input, the TCR library was made. This sample also appeared in a second study, on T cells in Graves' hyperthyroidism and ophthalmopathy. That work states: Every diagnosis used clinical symptoms, serum thyroxine and TRAb, thyroid ultrasound and orbital computed tomography.

The sample here was peripheral blood mononuclear cells (PBMCs), taken at new diagnosis, from a patient treated with antithyroid drugs. This receptor was obtained from a man between 18 and 29 years old with Graves disease.

This CDR3 reads CASSLGGPGTEAFF. The CDR3 DNA follows: TGTGCCAGCAGCTTGGGGGGGCCAGGTACTGAAGCTTTCTTT. The V and J genes are TRBV7-8 and TRBJ1-1, with D possibly being TRBD1 (6 bases). CDR3 size: 14 residues. V was clipped by 3 bases and J by 5 bases, with 13 bases between them. Looked up from germline, CDR1 is SGHVS and CDR2 is FQNEAQ.